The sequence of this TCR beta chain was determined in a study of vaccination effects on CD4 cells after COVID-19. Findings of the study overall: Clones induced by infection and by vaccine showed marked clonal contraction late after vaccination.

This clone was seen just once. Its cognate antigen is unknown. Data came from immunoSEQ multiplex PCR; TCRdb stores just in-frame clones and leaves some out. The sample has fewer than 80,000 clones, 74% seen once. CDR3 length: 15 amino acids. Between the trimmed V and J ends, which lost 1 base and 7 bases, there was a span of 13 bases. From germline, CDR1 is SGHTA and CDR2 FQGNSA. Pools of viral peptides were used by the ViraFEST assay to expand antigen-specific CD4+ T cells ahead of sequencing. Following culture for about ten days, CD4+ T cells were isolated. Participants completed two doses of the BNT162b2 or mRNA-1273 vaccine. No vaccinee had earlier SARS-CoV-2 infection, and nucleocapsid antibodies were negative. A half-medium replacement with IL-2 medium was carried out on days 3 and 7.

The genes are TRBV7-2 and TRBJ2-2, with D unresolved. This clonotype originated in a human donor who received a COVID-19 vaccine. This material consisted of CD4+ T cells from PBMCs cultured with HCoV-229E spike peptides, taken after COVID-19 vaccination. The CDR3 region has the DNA TGTGCCAGCAGCTTAGGCCGGGTGAGGAGCGGGGAGCTGTTTTTT. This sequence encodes CASSLGRVRSGELFF.